This passage covers 2 T cell receptor beta chains from one sample sequenced in a study of PD-L1 blockade in urothelial cancer. TCRdb's table, derived via immunoSEQ multiplex PCR, lists solely in-frame clones and lacks some. This sample has 49,000 or so clones, with 70% to 90% found just once. Time point given: pretreatment peripheral blood. Sequencing used PBMCs, obtained around atezolizumab (anti-PD-L1) treatment. Receptors were obtained from a man aged 60 to 69 with urothelial cancer.

The genes are TRBV7-2 and TRBJ2-1; 8 bases match TRBD2. The CDR3 runs to 14 residues. Looked up from germline, CDR1 is SGHTA and CDR2 is FQGNSA. Unmatched junction bases numbered 8, after V lost 0 bases and J lost 13 bases. This CDR3 reads CASSLARREGQQFF. The CDR3 DNA sequence: TGTGCCAGCAGCTTAGCTAGACGGGAGGGCCAACAGTTCTTC.

The genes are TRBV5-4 and TRBJ2-7, with TRBD1 matching 7 bases. This CDR3 spans 15 amino acids. The germline V gene has CDR1 SGHNT and CDR2 YYREEE (reference sequence). V dropped 0 bases and J dropped 4; count of bases not matched to a gene: 7. Here the CDR3 DNA reads TGTGCCAGCAGCTTGGCGGGCAGGGGGTCTTACGAGCAGTACTTC. Translation: CASSLAGRGSYEQYF.